The 8 T cell receptor beta chains reported below all come from one sample, sequenced in a study of T cell responses to AZD1222 COVID-19 vaccine (dated by TCRdb to about 2021). The time point label, as the study defines it: baseline before first vaccination. The protocol used for the library was the immunoSEQ multiplex PCR assay. TCRdb provides this immuneACCESS table in a form limited to in-frame rearrangements. Some clones are lacking; in checked studies, under half of them reflect an unresolved V gene, and why the rest are absent is not known. This sample is represented by more than 50,000 clones; around 92% of them were singletons. Jointly, the top ten make up 2% of the sample. Sequencing was performed on peripheral blood, taken on day 0 of AZD1222 vaccination. Receptors originate from an adult in good health.

The V gene is TRBV7-2, the J gene TRBJ2-7; the D gene could be TRBD1 or TRBD2 (5 bases each). This CDR3 spans 19 amino acids. Deletions cut 2 bases from V and 2 bases from J, with 25 bases between. Germline V gene sequence: CDR1 SGHTA, CDR2 FQGNSA. CDR3 sequence reads: CASSLWTSYGVGRAYEQYF. The CDR3 DNA reads TGTGCCAGCAGCTTATGGACTTCCTACGGAGTGGGCAGGGCCTACGAGCAGTACTTC.

The rearrangement links TRBV30 to TRBJ1-2; a possible D gene is TRBD1 (5 bases). This CDR3 region has 14 residues. V lost 5 bases and J 8 bases, leaving 21 bases between the germline ends. The germline CDR1 and CDR2 sequences are GTSNPN and SVGIG (reference sequence). CDR3 bases: TGTGCCTGGTCACCCTTATGGGGCACGAGCGGCTACACCTTC. Translated: CAWSPLWGTSGYTF. The entire variable domain, with the rest obtained from reference TRBV30 and TRBJ1-2, is as follows: SQTIHQWPATLVQPVGSPLSLECTVEGTSNPNLYWYRQAAGRGLQLLFYSVGIGQISSEVPQNLSASRPQDRQFILSSKKLLLSDSGFYLCAWSPLWGTSGYTFGSGTRLTVV.

The chain recombines TRBV9 with TRBJ1-2; D remains ambiguous. The CDR3 totals 13 residues. V shed 0 bases and J shed 8 bases, with 11 bases lying between them. Germline loops: CDR1 SGDLS, CDR2 YYNGEE. The chain's CDR3 is CASSVGGVTGYTF. DNA for the CDR3: TGTGCCAGCAGCGTAGGTGGAGTGACCGGCTACACCTTC. Combining the CDR3 with reference TRBV9 and TRBJ1-2 gives the whole variable domain DSGVTQTPKHLITATGQRVTLRCSPRSGDLSVYWYQQSLDQGLQFLIQYYNGEERAKGNILERFSAQQFPDLHSELNLSSLELGDSALYFCASSVGGVTGYTFGSGTRLTVV.

The rearrangement links TRBV19 to TRBJ1-6; 10 nucleotides align to TRBD1. Trimming took 5 bases from V and 9 from J; bases not matched to a gene: 7. The CDR3 runs 15 residues. CDR1 and CDR2 from the germline V gene are LNHDA and SQIVND (reference sequence). For the CDR3, the DNA is TGTGCCAGTAGTTCCTGGACAGGGGGAACTTCACCCCTCCACTTT. Residues: CASSSWTGGTSPLHF. The full variable domain, with the rest looked up from reference TRBV19 and TRBJ1-6, is DGGITQSPKYLFRKEGQNVTLSCEQNLNHDAMYWYRQDPGQGLRLIYYSQIVNDFQKGDIAEGYSVSREKKESFPLTVTSAQKNPTAFYLCASSSWTGGTSPLHFGNGTRLTVT.

This clone was found a few times. The V gene is TRBV28, the J gene TRBJ2-6; no clear D. Germline V gene data show CDR1 as MDHEN and CDR2 as SYDVKM. This CDR3 region has 17 residues. V lost 4 bases, J lost 2 bases, and 15 bases lay in between. The chain's CDR3 is CASSWSPMDPGANVLTF. The CDR3 DNA is TGTGCCAGCAGTTGGTCACCCATGGATCCTGGGGCCAACGTCCTGACTTTC.

The rearrangement links TRBV7-2 to TRBJ2-2; D is possibly TRBD1 (5 bases). The CDR3 has 15 amino acids. The germline gives CDR1 SGHTA, CDR2 FQGNSA. V was cut by 5 bases and J by 5 bases, with 15 bases left in between. CDR3 sequence reads: CASSPQGVATGELFF. In DNA form, the CDR3 reads TGTGCCAGCAGCCCGCAAGGGGTCGCTACCGGGGAGCTGTTTTTT. The complete variable domain, with remaining parts taken from reference TRBV7-2 and TRBJ2-2, reads GAGVSQSPSNKVTEKGKDVELRCDPISGHTALYWYRQSLGQGLEFLIYFQGNSAPDKSGLPSDRFSAERTGGSVSTLTIQRTQQEDSAVYLCASSPQGVATGELFFGEGSRLTVL.

The rearrangement links TRBV6-1 to TRBJ1-1, with 8 bases matching TRBD1. V was pared by 2 bases and J by 5 bases, with 10 bases of the junction left unmatched. Germline CDR1 is MNHNS and CDR2 is SASEGT. CDR3 length: 16 residues. The CDR3 region is CASSELAGGLRTEAFF. The CDR3 nucleotides are TGTGCCAGCAGTGAACTGGCAGGGGGCTTGAGGACTGAAGCTTTCTTT.

This clone has just one count. The chain links TRBV19 to TRBJ2-2; 12 nucleotides match TRBD2. V trimming: 6 bases; J trimming: 3 bases; junction bases outside the gene matches: 5. Per the germline V gene, CDR1 is LNHDA and CDR2 is SQIVND (reference sequence). The CDR3 extends over 16 amino acids. The CDR3 is CASRARLAGDTGELFF. The DNA of the CDR3 is TGTGCCAGTAGGGCACGACTAGCGGGAGACACCGGGGAGCTGTTTTTT.